Sequencing of this T cell receptor (beta chain) was carried out in a study of response to subunit inactivated influenza vaccine. TCRdb itself ran the RT-PCR reads through MiXCR, one entry per CDR3 protein. The repertoire holds a few hundred thousand distinct CDR3 sequences, with 11% as singletons. The table lists this clonotype with many counts. CDR1 and CDR2 from the germline V gene are DFQATT and SNEGSKA (reference sequence). This CDR3 is 14 amino acids long. V gave up 3 bases and J gave up 3 bases, with 12 bases separating them. These data also featured in a second study, about T cells expressing NK-cell markers. Turning to that study: The authors generated TCR beta cDNA through 5'RACE template switching with UMIs. The TCR beta repertoires originated in sorted CD3+CD56+NKG2C+, CD3+CD56+NKG2C- and CD3+CD56-NKG2C+ T cells. Serological testing identified most of the eight sequenced donors as HCMV-seropositive and one as seronegative. In five or six donors, dominant NKG2C+ clonotypes were roughly 1.0-8% of CD8+ T cells. Among a few donors, these clonotypes also ranked first in the CD3+CD56-NKG2C+ fraction.

The chain links TRBV20-1 to TRBJ2-1; D could derive from TRBD1 or TRBD2 (6 bases each). The TCR originated in a man aged 45-60 years who received an inactivated influenza vaccine. The source was PBMCs from blood, collected on the day of vaccination. This chain's CDR3 is CSASPGANYNEQFF. CDR3 sequence (DNA): TGCAGTGCTAGTCCGGGGGCCAACTACAATGAGCAGTTCTTC.